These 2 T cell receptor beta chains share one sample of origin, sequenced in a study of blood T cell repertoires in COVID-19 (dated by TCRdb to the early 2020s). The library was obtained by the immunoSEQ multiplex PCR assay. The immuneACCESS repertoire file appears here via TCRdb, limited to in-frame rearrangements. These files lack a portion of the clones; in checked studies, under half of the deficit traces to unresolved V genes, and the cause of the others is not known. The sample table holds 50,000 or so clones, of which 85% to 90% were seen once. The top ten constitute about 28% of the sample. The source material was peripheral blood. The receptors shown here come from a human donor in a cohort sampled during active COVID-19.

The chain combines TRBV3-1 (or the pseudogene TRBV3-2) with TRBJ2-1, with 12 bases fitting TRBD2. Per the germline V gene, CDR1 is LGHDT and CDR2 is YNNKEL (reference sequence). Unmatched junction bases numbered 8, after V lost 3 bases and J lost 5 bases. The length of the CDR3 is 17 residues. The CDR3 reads CASSQYLAGGPHNEQFF. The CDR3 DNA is TGTGCCAGCAGCCAGTATCTAGCGGGAGGGCCACACAATGAGCAGTTCTTC.

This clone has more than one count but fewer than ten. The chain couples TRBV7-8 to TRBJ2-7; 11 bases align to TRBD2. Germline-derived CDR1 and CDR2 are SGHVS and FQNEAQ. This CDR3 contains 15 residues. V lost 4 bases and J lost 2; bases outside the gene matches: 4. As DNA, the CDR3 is TGTGCCAGCAGCTCTGATAGCGGGAGGGCCTACGAGCAGTACGTC. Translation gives CASSSDSGRAYEQYV.